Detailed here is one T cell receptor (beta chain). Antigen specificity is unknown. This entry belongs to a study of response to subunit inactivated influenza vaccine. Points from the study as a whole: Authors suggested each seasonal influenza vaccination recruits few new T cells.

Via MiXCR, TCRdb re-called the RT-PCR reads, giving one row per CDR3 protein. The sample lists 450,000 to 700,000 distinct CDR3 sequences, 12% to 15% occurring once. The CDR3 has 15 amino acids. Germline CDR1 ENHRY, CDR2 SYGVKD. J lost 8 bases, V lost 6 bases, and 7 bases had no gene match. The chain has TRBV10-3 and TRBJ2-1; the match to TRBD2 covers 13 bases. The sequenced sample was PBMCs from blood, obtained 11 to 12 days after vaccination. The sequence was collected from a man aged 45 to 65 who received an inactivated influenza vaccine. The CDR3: CAIRKLAGGRDEQFF. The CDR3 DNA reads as TGTGCCATCAGGAAACTAGCGGGGGGGCGAGATGAGCAGTTCTTC.